This paragraph reports one T cell receptor beta chain. Its antigen is currently not known. Within one base of it there is no much larger clone, and no base qualities were kept. This specimen belongs to a study of cytomegalovirus exposure and HLA in healthy donors (dated by TCRdb to 2015 to 2018). With respect to the entire study: In an earlier analysis of 587 of the donors, 250 to 350 Gb of sequence data and 117 million unique TCR beta sequences from about 190 million T cells were reported. An early release covering just under 650 HLA-typed donors comprised approximately 290 gigabases of sequencing data and tens of millions of unique TCR sequences. HLA typing covered class I and class II loci at four-digit resolution. Because of strong linkage in the cohort, roughly five DR-DQ haplotypes were treated as single units for association and clustering. Every discovery cohort repertoire had been produced on one sequencing platform. Rather than using new phenotypic data, the later analysis identified candidate immune exposures from TCR beta sequences and from how often those sequences occurred across donors. Donor age, sex, ethnicity and CMV serostatus were compiled alongside the repertoire data. In a later genetic analysis, genome-wide SNP genotypes for about three fifths of the 666 donors were used, and that subset was treated as a discovery cohort. In a later analysis, previously published TCR beta repertoires from 670 or so donors were re-analyzed and high-resolution HLA genotyping was added so that TCR occurrence patterns could be studied. Of the 300 to 450 genotyped donors, 81% fell in the genetic ancestry cluster associated with self-reported Caucasian donors. In an earlier analysis of a few hundred of the donors, high-throughput TCR beta sequencing was used to judge whether each TCR beta V gene segment behaved as functional or pseudogenic. Using immunosequencing, the study profiled T cell repertoires from 550 to 750 subjects and related those repertoires to cytomegalovirus serostatus. Typing coverage varied by locus: roughly 629-640 donors for A, B, C, DRB1 and DQB1; roughly 520 for DQA1; approximately 610 for DPA1; 450 to 480 for DPB1. To predict cytomegalovirus infection status, the study brought together high-throughput TCR immunosequencing, statistical association of individual TCRs with disease status, and machine learning. A separate validation cohort of some 130 different subjects was used in addition to the 666-subject first cohort. The study was designed to test whether signatures of past pathogen exposure could be identified by cataloging public T cell receptors. On average, roughly 240,000 unique TCR beta nucleotide sequences were sequenced per donor among a few hundred genotyped donors of the cohort, with roughly 19% of those sequences being non-productive. Results and caveats for the whole study, not just this receptor: The authors suggested that the approach could potentially be extended to other disease states and immunological phenotypes. In an earlier analysis of 587 of the donors, most TCR beta V segments appeared in productive rearrangements about 87% or about 30% of the time, broadly matching IMGT annotations. Sequencing depth was assumed to be roughly uniform across donors in the presence/absence analyses, though that assumption may not hold. The cohort was sequenced for TCR beta chains only, and without alpha or paired-chain data the features that could be detected were limited. At a false discovery rate of 0.05, a later analysis linked fewer than 20,000 TCR beta sequences to specific HLA alleles. In a later genetic analysis, fewer N-insertions in productive TCRs were reported among donors in an Asian-associated ancestry cluster than the roughly 700-donor mean. CMV serostatus was the only immune exposure information available for the cohort. Because the 87-base-pair reads could not distinguish some IMGT-functional V segments, including TRBV6-2 and TRBV6-3, those segments were excluded. In a later analysis, HLA-associated TCR beta chains showed more clonal expansion and lower generation probabilities than non-associated chains that were equally common. According to a later analysis, most CMV-associated TCR beta chains appeared to be HLA-restricted, and the HLA associations seemed to be driven largely by CMV exposure. The study listed over 150 TCR beta chains as associated with cytomegalovirus. V-gene and J-gene trimming of TCR beta chains was associated with a missense DCLRE1C variant in a later genetic analysis, and the association was replicated in an independent cohort. According to a later analysis, parvovirus B19, influenza, CMV and Epstein-Barr virus appeared linked to several top co-occurrence clusters. Strong co-occurrence of HLA alleles, especially DR and DQ, made assigning TCR associations to individual alleles difficult. Because HLA typing was unavailable for some donors at each locus, only the typed subset was used in association tests. Cytomegalovirus status was reported to be diagnosed by the classifier with high specificity and sensitivity in both the original and validation cohorts. In vitro tests confirmed that a few of the cytomegalovirus-associated TCR beta chains recognize cytomegalovirus antigens. Because counts were too low, about 15 rarely observed V segments, including chromosome 9 orphons, were left out of the earlier analysis of approximately 500 of the donors. While some public TCRs were present in many individuals, most TCR sequences turned up only very rarely across donors. The sequencing pipeline was judged likely to have produced a cluster of highly shared sequence variants as a technical artifact. In a later analysis, TCR association rates were found to vary across HLA loci, with the most associated TCRs seen for DRB1 alleles and the fewest for HLA-C alleles. Correlated functional status among segregating V segments might be attributable to linkage disequilibrium, but an unknown experimental factor could not be ruled out. A further reported finding was that TCR beta sequences accurately predicted the HLA-A and HLA-B alleles for most subjects in the first cohort.

Libraries were constructed by the immunoSEQ multiplex PCR assay. A mixture of 60 forward primers for TCR Vbeta segments and 13 reverse primers for TCR Jbeta segments was used in the multiplex PCR. A multiplex PCR assay on genomic DNA amplified the CDR3 region of rearranged TCR beta genes. The amplified TCR beta libraries were sequenced on the Illumina HiSeq System as 87-base-pair reads. As for the original processing: In a later analysis, around 80 million unique TCR beta chains were counted across the roughly 700 repertoires, and some 10 million of these chains were shared by at least two donors. Raw reads were error-corrected and collapsed into unique sequences by a nearest-neighbor algorithm in which closely related sequences were merged to remove PCR and sequencing errors. CDR3 sequences were aligned to IMGT reference sequences to assign V, D and J gene segments. For a sequence to be retained, a match of at least six nucleotides was required to both a V gene segment and a J gene segment. Rearrangements were classified as productive when the CDR3 lacked stop codons and remained in frame with V and J, and all other rearrangements were classified as non-productive. Following IMGT convention, CDR3 was defined as the stretch from the second conserved V-encoded cysteine up to the conserved J-encoded phenylalanine. In an earlier analysis of more than 550 of the donors, sequences lacking an unambiguous match to a single V gene segment were excluded. In an earlier analysis of approximately 610 of the donors, V segments were called functional above 56.7% productive rearrangements and were called segregating when the between-donor standard deviation exceeded 5%. A statistical classification framework was developed to diagnose cytomegalovirus status using the catalog of TCR beta chain sequences. In a later analysis, TCR nucleotide sequences were compared against IMGT/GENE-DB human TR gene sequences so that V and J genes could be assigned. Using the TCRdist pipeline, a later analysis assigned CDR3 sequences along with most-parsimonious VDJ recombination scenarios. In a later analysis, every TCR beta chain was defined by the combination of its CDR3 amino acid sequence and its V-gene family, and reads without a unique V-gene family were dropped. To address suspected cross-contamination and a sequencing artifact, a later analysis removed around 590 highly shared, low-generation-probability nucleotide sequences. For each public chain, a later analysis derived a clonal expansion index from normalized ranks of inferred template counts within each repertoire. A later analysis computed generation probabilities with a VDJ recombination model fitted to out-of-frame rearrangements, and checked the results against IGoR. A later analysis scored TCR-TCR, TCR-HLA and TCR-CMV co-occurrence with hypergeometric tests, applying a repertoire-size bias correction to TCR pairs. A later analysis estimated false discovery rates by permuting HLA or CMV assignments 20 times. A later analysis grouped co-occurring TCRs with DBSCAN, adding TCRdist sequence similarity when clustering within HLA-allele-positive subsets. Repertoires with fewer than 30,000 or more than 120,000 public chains were left out of co-occurrence clustering, as were a handful of repertoires with anomalous nucleotide sharing. In its TCRdb copy, this immuneACCESS table keeps in-frame sequences only and misses some clones. Where compared with another copy, unresolved V genes explain less than half of these, and the others have no known cause. Clonal size and the V and J genes are those of that table, whereas D and trimming came from the DNA. Counted in this sample were about 210,000 clones; about 80% of them appeared once. The ten top clones hold 6% of the sample.

The cohort consisted of 650 to 700 healthy bone marrow donors. All cohort members were sampled while nominally healthy, although unrecorded immune exposures were likely present. The donor was CMV seropositive and was included in the group of 250 to 300 seropositive cohort members. Each donor provided a peripheral blood sample, and peripheral blood mononuclear cells were used for TCR beta sequencing. Genomic DNA was extracted from the blood cell samples with the Qiagen DNeasy Blood Extraction Kit. Trimming costs V 7 bases and J 10 bases, and their ends lie 13 bases apart. Per the germline V gene, SGHTA is the CDR1 and FQGTGA is the CDR2. From its cysteine to its phenylalanine, the CDR3 spans 11 amino acids. Only the CDR3 part of the read is kept: 33 bases, read in frame from the first base.

The chain is encoded by TRBV7-3 joined to TRBJ1-2; TRBD1 is a possible D gene, resting on 5 matching bases. This receptor was obtained from a man aged 40-55 years in good health and CMV-seropositive. Material: PBMCs. The DNA is as follows: TGTGCCAGCACCTCAGGGATCGACTACACCTTC. Protein translation: CASTSGIDYTF.